Listed below are T cell receptor beta chains from one sample, sequenced in a study of blood T cell repertoires in COVID-19. Produced via immunoSEQ multiplex PCR; TCRdb's table is partial and in-frame only. The sample has 84,000 or so clones; 83% are singletons. Sequenced sample: peripheral blood. The receptors derive from an elderly woman with acute or convalescent COVID-19. CDR3s include the opening cysteine and the closing phenylalanine or tryptophan. The D gene is left open where the match is weak. Some rows have no size entry. The others give once, few or many, or a class for an expanded clone.

D	V	J	size	DNA	CDR3
NA	TRBV4-3	TRBJ2-1	NA	TGCGCCAGCAGCCAAGAACTTAACAATGAGCAGTTCTTC	CASSQELNNEQFF
NA	TRBV4-1	TRBJ2-1	NA	TGCGCCAGCAGCCAGCCCCCTTCGAGCTCCTACAATGAGCAGTTCTTC	CASSQPPSSSYNEQFF
NA	TRBV7-2	TRBJ1-1	few	TGTGCCAGCAGCTTAGAATATGGCAGGTCGAACACTGAAGCTTTCTTT	CASSLEYGRSNTEAFF
NA	TRBV9	TRBJ1-3	NA	TGTGCCAGCAGCGTAGGAGGTCCAAAAAACACCATATATTTT	CASSVGGPKNTIYF
NA	TRBV10-3	TRBJ2-2	NA	TGTGCCATCAGACCCCAGGGTAACACCGGGGAGCTGTTTTTT	CAIRPQGNTGELFF
NA	TRBV21-1	TRBJ2-5	NA	TGTGCCAGCAGACGGGGATGGCGGCAAGAGACCCAGTACTTC	CASRRGWRQETQYF
TRBD1	TRBV28	TRBJ2-3	NA	TGTGCCAGCAGTTCTCGGACAGGGGGATATCTTAGGGTAGCAGATACGCAGTATTTT	CASSSRTGGYLRVADTQYF
NA	TRBV5-1	TRBJ2-3	NA	TGCGCCAGCCGACTCGGGACAAAAGACACAGATACGCAGTATTTT	CASRLGTKDTDTQYF
TRBD2	TRBV6-4	TRBJ2-5	once	TGTGCCCCCTCCAGGGAGGGTTGGCAAGAGACCCAGTACTTC	CAPSREGWQETQYF
TRBD1	TRBV9	TRBJ1-1	NA	TGTGCCAGCAGCCCACACGGACAGGGGGACACTGAAGCTTTCTTT	CASSPHGQGDTEAFF
NA	TRBV5-4	TRBJ1-2	few	TGTGCCAGCAGCTTGGCCAGGGCGCTAAATGGCTACACCTTC	CASSLARALNGYTF
NA	TRBV10-3	TRBJ1-2	NA	TGTGCCATCAGTCCGGCGCATATTGTGACAGACTTC	CAISPAHIVTDF
NA	TRBV5-1	TRBJ1-3	NA	TGCGCCAGCAGCGACGGGACTTACTCTGGAAACACCATATATTTT	CASSDGTYSGNTIYF
NA	TRBV4-1	TRBJ1-1	NA	TGCGCCAGCAGCCAACAGGGGACGGCCGACTATGAAGCTTTCTTT	CASSQQGTADYEAFF
TRBD1	TRBV7-2	TRBJ2-7	NA	TGTGCCAGCAGCTTGACAGGGTCACCCTACGAGCAGTACTTC	CASSLTGSPYEQYF
NA	TRBV2	TRBJ2-2	few	TGTGCCAGCACGCGGGATAGGGGGGAGCTGTTTTTT	CASTRDRGELFF
TRBD2	TRBV11-2	TRBJ2-5	NA	TGTGCCAGCAGCGTAGACGGGGGAGGGGAGGAGACCCAGTACTTC	CASSVDGGGEETQYF
NA	TRBV7-8	TRBJ1-5	NA	TGTGCCAGCAGCCGATACAGTGATAATCAGCCCCAGCATTTT	CASSRYSDNQPQHF
TRBD1	TRBV7-9	TRBJ2-3	NA	TGTGCCAGCAGCTCGGGACAGAACACAGATACGCAGTATTTT	CASSSGQNTDTQYF
TRBD1	TRBV29-1	TRBJ2-7	NA	TGCAGCGTTTCCTACAGGGGTGGCGAGCAGTACTTC	CSVSYRGGEQYF
NA	TRBV25-1	TRBJ1-3	NA	TGTGCCAGCAGTGTGGACGGGAGCTCTGGAAACACCATATATTTT	CASSVDGSSGNTIYF